This T cell receptor beta chain is drawn from a study of regulatory T cells in long-lasting Graves disease. The wider study: Prior antithyroid drug treatment in newly diagnosed Graves' patients lasted under 3 months.

Trimming took off 5 bases at V and 1 base at J, with 10 bases between the two ends. The CDR3 has 14 residues. The germline gives CDR1 KGHDR, CDR2 SFDVKD. Findings and caveats of the study: Thyroid tissue was not studied; only peripheral blood was.

In building TCR beta libraries, iRepertoire HTBI primers were used together with Arm-PCR of CDR3 regions. Each CDR3 protein is one row after TCRdb ran MiXCR on the multiplex PCR reads. The sample has more than 300,000 distinct CDR3 sequences; under 20% are singletons. The time point: newly diagnosed GD, antithyroid drugs for less than 3 months. The TCR library used RNA extracted from PBMCs. This clonotype was seen many times. The antigen remains undetermined. The same specimen was also included in a second study, on T cells in Graves' hyperthyroidism and ophthalmopathy.

The source was peripheral blood mononuclear cells (PBMCs), collected at new diagnosis, from a patient treated with antithyroid drugs. This sequence joins TRBV24-1 and TRBJ2-5, with D perhaps TRBD1 (6 bases). The source is a woman between 18 and 30 years old with Graves disease. CDR3 sequence reads: CATSGRGSQETQYF. The CDR3 coding sequence is TGTGCCACCAGTGGCAGGGGCTCCCAAGAGACCCAGTACTTC.